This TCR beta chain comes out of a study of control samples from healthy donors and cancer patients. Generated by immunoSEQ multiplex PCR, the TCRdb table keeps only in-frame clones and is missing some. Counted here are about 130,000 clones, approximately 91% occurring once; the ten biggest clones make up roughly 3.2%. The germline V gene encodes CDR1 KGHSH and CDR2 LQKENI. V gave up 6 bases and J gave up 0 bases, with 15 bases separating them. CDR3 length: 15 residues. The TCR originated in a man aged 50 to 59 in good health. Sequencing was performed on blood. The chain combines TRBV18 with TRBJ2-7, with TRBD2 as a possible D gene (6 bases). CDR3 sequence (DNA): TGTGCCAGCTCGGGGGGTAGGGGTAGCTCCTACGAGCAGTACTTC. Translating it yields CASSGGRGSSYEQYF.